The rows below give T cell receptor beta chains drawn from one sample of a study of T cells in Graves' hyperthyroidism and ophthalmopathy. TCRdb processed the multiplex PCR reads anew with MiXCR; each CDR3 protein has one entry. The profile covers some 350,000 distinct CDR3 sequences, with more than 20% appearing a single time and more than 60% taken by the ten largest. The source material was blood. The receptors were gathered from a man in his fifties or sixties with Graves' hyperthyroidism. Both conserved end residues are part of each CDR3. The order of the fields is D gene, J gene, V gene, clone size, CDR3 DNA, CDR3 protein. A D gene is named only where the DNA matches it firmly. Clone size appears in some rows only: once, few, many, or a class for an expanded clone.

D gene: NA; J gene: TRBJ2-5; V gene: TRBV7-8; clone size: many; CDR3 DNA: TGTGCCAGCAGCAGCACTATGGCGGCAACTCAAGAGACCCAGTACTTC; CDR3 protein: CASSSTMAATQETQYF
D gene: TRBD1; J gene: TRBJ2-2; V gene: TRBV5-1; clone size: NA; CDR3 DNA: TGCGCCAGCAGCTTCGACAGGGGAGGCGGGGAGCTGTTTTTT; CDR3 protein: CASSFDRGGGELFF
D gene: NA; J gene: TRBJ2-5; V gene: TRBV27; clone size: NA; CDR3 DNA: TGTGCCAGCAGGGGCAGGGTCACGACGGAGACCCAGTACTTC; CDR3 protein: CASRGRVTTETQYF
D gene: NA; J gene: TRBJ2-1; V gene: TRBV7-9; clone size: NA; CDR3 DNA: TGTGCCAGCAGTTCAGGGGCTTGGGAGCAGTTCTTC; CDR3 protein: CASSSGAWEQFF
D gene: TRBD2; J gene: TRBJ2-5; V gene: TRBV29-1; clone size: NA; CDR3 DNA: TGCAGCGTTGGCTCGGCTAGCGGGTCCGGGGAGACCCAGTACTTC; CDR3 protein: CSVGSASGSGETQYF
D gene: TRBD1; J gene: TRBJ2-5; V gene: TRBV29-1; clone size: few; CDR3 DNA: TGCAGCGTCGCACAGGGGTTTCAAGAGACCCAGTACTTC; CDR3 protein: CSVAQGFQETQYF
D gene: TRBD1; J gene: TRBJ1-5; V gene: TRBV18; clone size: few; CDR3 DNA: TGTGCCAGCTCACCGGACAGGGCTGTTCAGCCCCAGCATTTT; CDR3 protein: CASSPDRAVQPQHF
D gene: NA; J gene: TRBJ2-7; V gene: TRBV11-2; clone size: few; CDR3 DNA: TGTGCCAGCAGCCCGTGGAGGGATCACTACGAGCAGTACTTC; CDR3 protein: CASSPWRDHYEQYF
D gene: NA; J gene: TRBJ1-6; V gene: TRBV20-1; clone size: few; CDR3 DNA: TGCAGTGCTATCCAACCGGGACACAATGTTCCCCTCCACTTT; CDR3 protein: CSAIQPGHNVPLHF
D gene: NA; J gene: TRBJ2-3; V gene: TRBV6-1; clone size: many; CDR3 DNA: TGTGCCAGCATCGAGACAGGTGCAGATACGCAGTATTTT; CDR3 protein: CASIETGADTQYF
D gene: TRBD2; J gene: TRBJ2-1; V gene: TRBV15; clone size: NA; CDR3 DNA: TGTGCCACCAGCGACCCCTGGGGAGGGGTTTCCTACAATGAGCAGTTCTTC; CDR3 protein: CATSDPWGGVSYNEQFF
D gene: NA; J gene: TRBJ2-5; V gene: TRBV28; clone size: NA; CDR3 DNA: TGTGCCAGCAGTTCGGGGGGACAGCAAGAGACCCAGTACTTC; CDR3 protein: CASSSGGQQETQYF
D gene: NA; J gene: TRBJ1-2; V gene: TRBV7-2; clone size: many; CDR3 DNA: TGTGCCAGCAGCTTAGGGGGGGGACCTAACTATGGCTACACCTTC; CDR3 protein: CASSLGGGPNYGYTF
D gene: NA; J gene: TRBJ2-4; V gene: TRBV2; clone size: many; CDR3 DNA: TGTGCCAGCAGTGAAGGCGGCAGTCGAGCCAAAAACATTCAGTACTTC; CDR3 protein: CASSEGGSRAKNIQYF
D gene: NA; J gene: TRBJ2-4; V gene: TRBV2; clone size: few; CDR3 DNA: TGTGCCAGCAGTGGTTCGCGGCAGGGCTGGGACATTCAGTACTTC; CDR3 protein: CASSGSRQGWDIQYF
D gene: NA; J gene: TRBJ2-2; V gene: TRBV12-3/TRBV12-4; clone size: NA; CDR3 DNA: TGTGCCAGCATTCTCCGGGACTTCTACACCGGGGAGCTGTTTTTT; CDR3 protein: CASILRDFYTGELFF
D gene: TRBD1; J gene: TRBJ1-6; V gene: TRBV12-3/TRBV12-4; clone size: NA; CDR3 DNA: TGTGCCAGCAGTCTGACAGGGGGCGCGTCTTTACCCCTCCACTTT; CDR3 protein: CASSLTGGASLPLHF
D gene: NA; J gene: TRBJ1-3; V gene: TRBV19; clone size: NA; CDR3 DNA: TGTGCCAGTAGTATAGTCTTCTCTGGAAACACCATATATTTT; CDR3 protein: CASSIVFSGNTIYF
D gene: TRBD1; J gene: TRBJ2-3; V gene: TRBV24-1; clone size: few; CDR3 DNA: TGTGCCACCAGTGATTTTGGACAGGGGGCCGCAGATACGCAGTATTTT; CDR3 protein: CATSDFGQGAADTQYF
D gene: TRBD1; J gene: TRBJ1-1; V gene: TRBV28; clone size: many; CDR3 DNA: TGTGCCGGTGGGGGGACAGGGCGAACTGAAGCTTTCTTT; CDR3 protein: CAGGGTGRTEAFF
D gene: TRBD1; J gene: TRBJ2-3; V gene: TRBV6-1; clone size: NA; CDR3 DNA: TGTGCCAGCAGCGACAGGGGCCGCACAGGTACGCAGTATTTT; CDR3 protein: CASSDRGRTGTQYF
D gene: NA; J gene: TRBJ2-7; V gene: TRBV11-3; clone size: few; CDR3 DNA: TGTGCCAGCAGCCCTCGAACTCGGTGGGACGCCCAGCGACACGAGCAGTACTTC; CDR3 protein: CASSPRTRWDAQRHEQYF
D gene: TRBD2; J gene: TRBJ2-1; V gene: TRBV7-2; clone size: many; CDR3 DNA: TGTGCCAGCAGCCCCCAGACTAGCGGGAGGGCCCTGAATGAGCAGTTCTTC; CDR3 protein: CASSPQTSGRALNEQFF
D gene: NA; J gene: TRBJ2-3; V gene: TRBV6-2/TRBV6-3; clone size: few; CDR3 DNA: TGTGCCAGCAGCGTCATTTCGGGGGATACGCAGTATTTT; CDR3 protein: CASSVISGDTQYF
D gene: TRBD2; J gene: TRBJ2-7; V gene: TRBV3-1; clone size: NA; CDR3 DNA: TGTGCCAGCAGCCAAGTAGGTTTGGCGGGAGGGCCCTACGAGCAGTACTTC; CDR3 protein: CASSQVGLAGGPYEQYF
D gene: TRBD2; J gene: TRBJ2-1; V gene: TRBV20-1; clone size: few; CDR3 DNA: TGCAGTGCTAGAGATTTAGCGGGAGGGTGGGATGAGCAGTTCTTC; CDR3 protein: CSARDLAGGWDEQFF
D gene: NA; J gene: TRBJ2-1; V gene: TRBV9; clone size: NA; CDR3 DNA: TGTGCCAGCAGCGTAGAGGGGACTCCTTCCTACAATGAGCAGTTCTTC; CDR3 protein: CASSVEGTPSYNEQFF
D gene: NA; J gene: TRBJ1-2; V gene: TRBV11-3; clone size: NA; CDR3 DNA: TGTGCCAGCAGGACGGGACCCCAGTCGCTAGGCTATGGCTACACCTTC; CDR3 protein: CASRTGPQSLGYGYTF
D gene: NA; J gene: TRBJ1-5; V gene: TRBV2; clone size: NA; CDR3 DNA: TGTGCCAGCAGCATTGGCAGGGTGCGAGGTCAGCCCCAGCATTTT; CDR3 protein: CASSIGRVRGQPQHF
D gene: TRBD1; J gene: TRBJ2-7; V gene: TRBV4-1; clone size: few; CDR3 DNA: TGCGCCAGCAGCCAAGGGCAGGGGGCCCTCTCCTACGAGCAGTACTTC; CDR3 protein: CASSQGQGALSYEQYF
D gene: TRBD1; J gene: TRBJ1-5; V gene: TRBV6-1; clone size: NA; CDR3 DNA: TGTGCCAGCAGTCGATGGACAGGGGGCAGGTTCAGCAATCAGCCCCAGCATTTT; CDR3 protein: CASSRWTGGRFSNQPQHF
D gene: NA; J gene: TRBJ2-3; V gene: TRBV15; clone size: NA; CDR3 DNA: TGTGCCACCAGCAGAGAGGGTGGCGGGAGCACAGATACGCAGTATTTT; CDR3 protein: CATSREGGGSTDTQYF
D gene: NA; J gene: TRBJ2-7; V gene: TRBV19; clone size: once; CDR3 DNA: TGTGCCAGTAGTATAGGGCGACATGCGCAGGCCTACGAGCAGTACTTC; CDR3 protein: CASSIGRHAQAYEQYF
D gene: TRBD2; J gene: TRBJ2-3; V gene: TRBV7-2; clone size: NA; CDR3 DNA: TGTGCCAGCAGCTTAGGGACTAGCGGGAGGGTATTAGATACGCAGTATTTT; CDR3 protein: CASSLGTSGRVLDTQYF
D gene: NA; J gene: TRBJ1-5; V gene: TRBV12-3/TRBV12-4; clone size: NA; CDR3 DNA: TGTGCCAGCAGGGGGGGGGTCAATCAGCCCCAGCATTTT; CDR3 protein: CASRGGVNQPQHF
D gene: NA; J gene: TRBJ1-1; V gene: TRBV7-3; clone size: many; CDR3 DNA: TGTGCCAGCAGCCTCAAAGCCGGGGCCGAAGCTTTCTTT; CDR3 protein: CASSLKAGAEAFF
D gene: NA; J gene: TRBJ1-1; V gene: TRBV6-1; clone size: few; CDR3 DNA: TGTGCCAGCAACCCGACAGACCGGGCCACTGAAGCTTTCTTT; CDR3 protein: CASNPTDRATEAFF
D gene: TRBD1; J gene: TRBJ2-1; V gene: TRBV11-2; clone size: many; CDR3 DNA: TGTGCCAGCAGCCTGGGACAGGGGGTACTCATGGATGAGCAGTTCTTC; CDR3 protein: CASSLGQGVLMDEQFF
D gene: NA; J gene: TRBJ2-7; V gene: TRBV24-1; clone size: NA; CDR3 DNA: TGTGCCACCAGTGATTTCAAGGACGGATCCTACGAGCAGTACTTC; CDR3 protein: CATSDFKDGSYEQYF
D gene: TRBD2; J gene: TRBJ2-1; V gene: TRBV12-5; clone size: few; CDR3 DNA: TGTGCTAGTGGTTTTGGTCTAGCGGAGGGGAATGAGCAGTTCTTC; CDR3 protein: CASGFGLAEGNEQFF
D gene: NA; J gene: TRBJ2-7; V gene: TRBV29-1; clone size: few; CDR3 DNA: TGCAGCGTTGAGGGGGCCTCTGGCAGGGTATCGTACGAGCAGTACTTC; CDR3 protein: CSVEGASGRVSYEQYF
D gene: NA; J gene: TRBJ2-4; V gene: TRBV30; clone size: NA; CDR3 DNA: TGTGCCTGGAGTGACGGGGTGTACATTCAGTACTTC; CDR3 protein: CAWSDGVYIQYF
D gene: NA; J gene: TRBJ2-2; V gene: TRBV3-1; clone size: NA; CDR3 DNA: TGTGCCAGCAGCCCTATTGTCACCGGGGAGCTGTTTTTT; CDR3 protein: CASSPIVTGELFF
D gene: NA; J gene: TRBJ1-6; V gene: TRBV27; clone size: few; CDR3 DNA: TGTGCCAGCAGTTTGGGGGGAGGAGGGTCACCCCTCCACTTT; CDR3 protein: CASSLGGGGSPLHF
D gene: TRBD2; J gene: TRBJ2-1; V gene: TRBV6-5; clone size: NA; CDR3 DNA: TGTGCCAGCAGTTCTAGCGGGGGCCGCTCCTACAATGAGCAGTTCTTC; CDR3 protein: CASSSSGGRSYNEQFF
D gene: NA; J gene: TRBJ2-7; V gene: TRBV29-1; clone size: NA; CDR3 DNA: TGCAGCGTTGGGTACCGGAGATACGAGCAGTACTTC; CDR3 protein: CSVGYRRYEQYF
D gene: NA; J gene: TRBJ1-3; V gene: TRBV3-1; clone size: many; CDR3 DNA: TGTGCCAGCAGCCAAGGACCCGGCTCCGGAAACACCATATATTTT; CDR3 protein: CASSQGPGSGNTIYF
D gene: TRBD2; J gene: TRBJ2-7; V gene: TRBV7-9; clone size: NA; CDR3 DNA: TGTGCCAGCAGCTTCCTTAGCGGGGGCATCTACGAGCAGTACTTC; CDR3 protein: CASSFLSGGIYEQYF
D gene: NA; J gene: TRBJ2-3; V gene: TRBV12-3/TRBV12-4; clone size: NA; CDR3 DNA: TGTGCCAGCAGTCCGCTTAAGGGGAGCGCCTCAACGCAGTATTTT; CDR3 protein: CASSPLKGSASTQYF
D gene: NA; J gene: TRBJ1-5; V gene: TRBV6-1; clone size: many; CDR3 DNA: TGTGCCAGCGCGAGGACGGTTACCTACCAGCCCCAGCATTTT; CDR3 protein: CASARTVTYQPQHF
D gene: TRBD2; J gene: TRBJ2-5; V gene: TRBV10-3; clone size: few; CDR3 DNA: TGTGCCATCAGTTTAGCGGGACAAGAGACCCAGTACTTC; CDR3 protein: CAISLAGQETQYF
D gene: NA; J gene: TRBJ1-1; V gene: TRBV2; clone size: many; CDR3 DNA: TGTGCCAGCAGTGTTAGTGTTTCCCAAAACACTGAAGCTTTCTTT; CDR3 protein: CASSVSVSQNTEAFF
D gene: TRBD2; J gene: TRBJ2-7; V gene: TRBV12-3/TRBV12-4; clone size: NA; CDR3 DNA: TGTGCCAGCAAGTCGGAACTAGCGGGAGCCGAGCAGTACTTC; CDR3 protein: CASKSELAGAEQYF